This T cell receptor beta chain comes out of a study of beta chain features in type 1 diabetes. Turning to the study itself: Taken together, all samples contributed more than 90,000,000 examined sorted cells. Study-level points and caveats: VDJ junctions from type 1 diabetes patients carried fewer insertions and larger deletions.

The germline gives CDR1 SQVTM, CDR2 ANQGSEA. After removal of 4 bases from V and 10 bases from J, the junction contained 12 bases not matched to a gene. CDR3 length: 13 amino acids. Worth noting for this clone: Its antigen is still unknown.

Expressed TCRB transcripts were sequenced, since all the RNA that had been isolated was reverse transcribed. Profiled with immunoSEQ multiplex PCR; TCRdb holds only in-frame clones, not every one. This table holds under 800,000 clones, roughly a sixth found once. The rearrangement uses TRBV29-1 and TRBJ1-1; 7 bases match TRBD1. This clonotype originated in a young man in good health. Sequencing used naive CD4+ T cells from blood. The DNA of the CDR3 is TGCAGCGTTGGCGACTTCATAGGGGGCCGAGCTTTCTTT. Its translation is CSVGDFIGGRAFF.